The clone carrying this T cell receptor (beta chain) was seen just once. Its specificity is unknown. The cells of the mixed lymphocyte reaction underwent a roughly 6-day coculture at 37°C. The data derive from a study of siplizumab effects on memory and regulatory T cells. The V end was cut by 7 bases, the J end by 6 bases, with 15 bases between. Germline V gives CDR1 MNHEY, CDR2 SVGAGI. The CDR3 is 13 amino acids. This table comes from immunoSEQ multiplex PCR, and its TCRdb copy is limited to in-frame clones, with some not included. The sample includes thousands of clones, approximately 34% of them seen just once. Study outcomes and limitations: The majority of clones, roughly 80-97% of proliferating CD4+ or CD8+ clones, lacked an assignable naive or memory phenotype.

The sequencing sample was made of CFSE-low (dividing) CD8+ T cells sorted from an allogeneic mixed lymphocyte reaction. This TCR derives from a human donor in good health; the cells came from an allogeneic mixed lymphocyte reaction. The chain couples TRBV6-5 to TRBJ1-2; D ambiguous. The CDR3 sequence is CASNWSERNGYTF. CDR3 nucleotides: TGTGCCAGCAACTGGTCCGAACGGAATGGCTACACCTTC.